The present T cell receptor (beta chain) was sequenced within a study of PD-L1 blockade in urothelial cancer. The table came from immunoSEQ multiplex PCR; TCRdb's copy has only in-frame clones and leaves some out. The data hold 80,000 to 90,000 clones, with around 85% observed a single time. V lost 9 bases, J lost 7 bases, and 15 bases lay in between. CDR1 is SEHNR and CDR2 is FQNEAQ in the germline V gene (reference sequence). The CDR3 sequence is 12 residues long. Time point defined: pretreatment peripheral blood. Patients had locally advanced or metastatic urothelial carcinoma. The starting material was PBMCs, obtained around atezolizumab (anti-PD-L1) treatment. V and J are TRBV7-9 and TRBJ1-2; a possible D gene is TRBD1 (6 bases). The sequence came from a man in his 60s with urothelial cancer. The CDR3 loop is CASTTGPGGYTF. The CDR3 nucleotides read TGTGCCAGTACCACAGGGCCGGGTGGCTACACCTTC.